This TCR beta chain was recorded in a study of shared clonotypes between healthy human individuals. Trimming pared 4 bases from V and 2 bases from J, leaving 6 bases between. Per the germline V gene, CDR1 is MNHNS and CDR2 is SASEGT. The CDR3 contains 13 residues. On sorted subsets, replicate PCRs used 150 to 250 ng DNA, or some 27,000 T cell genomes. Clones were read by immunoSEQ multiplex PCR, and TCRdb kept only the in-frame ones, dropping some. Here the sample spans about 79,000 clones, about 65% being singletons. As to this clone: No antigen is known for it.

General study findings and limits: Specimens sampled were limited to blood, with tissue repertoires likely differing.

Sequenced material: memory CD8+ T cells sorted from blood. Noted subset: CD45RO+ cells pooled with CCR7-negative TemRA cells. The chain recombines TRBV6-1 with TRBJ2-1; D not resolved. This sequence was found in a young man in good health. CDR3 nucleotides: TGTGCCAGCAGTGTCGGACCCTACAATGAGCAGTTCTTC. Translated, it gives CASSVGPYNEQFF.